Following are 25 T cell receptor beta chains from one sample sequenced in a study of blood T cell repertoires in COVID-19. TCRdb's table, derived via immunoSEQ multiplex PCR, lists solely in-frame clones and lacks some. The sample carries tens of thousands of clones, roughly 85% recorded once. Sequencing was carried out using peripheral blood. The receptors originated from a man aged 45 to 65 with acute or convalescent COVID-19.

The rearrangement uses TRBV5-1 and TRBJ2-2; D is ambiguous. Germline CDR1 SGHRS, CDR2 YFSETQ. V was clipped by 3 bases and J by 3 bases, with 6 bases between them. CDR3 size: 13 residues. The CDR3 protein is CASSSRDTGELFF. For the CDR3, the DNA is TGCGCCAGCAGCTCCCGGGACACCGGGGAGCTGTTTTTT.

The chain recombines TRBV2 with TRBJ1-5; weak D call: TRBD1 (5 bases). CDR3 length: 14 residues. V lost 5 bases and J lost 9, with 17 bases in between. From germline, CDR1 is SNHLY and CDR2 FYNNEI. CDR3 sequence (DNA): TGTGCCAGCAGTTATTACACGGCCGGGGGGCCCCAGCATTTT. Residues: CASSYYTAGGPQHF.

This sequence joins TRBV11-2 and TRBJ2-7; 9 bases align to TRBD1. Germline V gene sequence: CDR1 SGHAT, CDR2 FQNNGV. This CDR3 is 15 amino acids long. J gave up 7 bases and V 4 bases, and 11 bases lay outside the gene matches. The CDR3 nucleotides are TGTGCCAGCAGCTACCTATACAGGGGGCAGTGGGAGCAGTACTTC. As protein: CASSYLYRGQWEQYF.

This chain connects TRBV3-1 (or the pseudogene TRBV3-2) to TRBJ1-2; D unclear. Germline V CDR1 and CDR2: LGHDT, YNNKEL (reference sequence). V lost 1 base and J 2 bases, leaving 8 bases between the germline ends. CDR3 length equals 14 residues. The CDR3 bases are TGTGCCAGCAGCCAAGTAAGCATCAACTATGGCTACACCTTC. Its translation is CASSQVSINYGYTF.

The chain uses TRBV24-1 and TRBJ1-4; 8 bases map to TRBD1. The germline V gene has CDR1 KGHDR and CDR2 SFDVKD. The CDR3 runs 17 residues. V was pared by 1 base and J by 2 bases, with 5 bases of the junction left unmatched. CDR3 protein: CATSDLAGGLTNEKLFF. The DNA of the CDR3 is TGTGCCACCAGTGATTTAGCAGGGGGCTTGACTAATGAAAAACTGTTTTTT.

Here the CDR3 reads CASSVQGRPPLYEQYF. CDR3 DNA: TGTGCCAGCAGCGTACAGGGACGCCCCCCTCTCTACGAGCAGTACTTC. This chain joins TRBV7-2 and TRBJ2-7, with D possibly TRBD1 on 6 matching bases. Trimming left V 5 bases short and J 3 bases short, with 20 bases between. This CDR3 contains 16 residues. CDR1 and CDR2 (germline): SGHTA, FQGNSA.

The chain combines TRBV6-1 with TRBJ1-3; weak D call: TRBD1 (6 bases). The CDR3 totals 16 residues. Deletions cut 0 bases from V and 1 base from J, with 10 bases between. The germline CDR1 and CDR2 sequences are MNHNS and SASEGT. The CDR3 sequence is CASSEAAGDSGNTIYF. The CDR3, as DNA: TGTGCCAGCAGTGAAGCGGCAGGGGATTCTGGAAACACCATATATTTT.

The V call is TRBV6-1, the J call TRBJ2-1; 8 bases map to TRBD2. V was clipped by 0 bases and J by 3 bases; unmatched bases: 4. Germline CDR1 reads MNHNS; CDR2 reads SASEGT. The CDR3 is made up of 16 amino acids. The CDR3 sequence: CASSEAFGRGYNEQFF. Written as DNA, the CDR3 is TGTGCCAGCAGTGAAGCTTTCGGGAGGGGCTACAATGAGCAGTTCTTC.

CDR3 coding DNA: TGTGCCAGCTCACCAGAGCCCAAGAACACTGAAGCTTTCTTT. It translates to CASSPEPKNTEAFF. V usage is TRBV18 and J usage is TRBJ1-1; D not certain. Trimming took 2 bases from V and 1 from J, leaving 8 bases between them. The CDR3 has 14 residues. CDR1 is KGHSH and CDR2 is LQKENI in the germline V gene.

The chain combines TRBV2 with TRBJ1-5; D perhaps matches TRBD1 (6 bases). V was pared by 3 bases and J by 15 bases, with 18 bases between. Germline CDR1 and CDR2: SNHLY and FYNNEI. This CDR3 has 13 amino acids. As DNA, the CDR3 is TGTGCCAGCAGTGACTTACGCAGGGGATTGGGGCATTTT. Encoded protein: CASSDLRRGLGHF.

J is TRBJ1-1 and V is TRBV3-1 (or the pseudogene TRBV3-2); possible D gene TRBD1, 5 bases. CDR1 LGHDT and CDR2 YNNKEL come from the germline V gene (reference sequence). Deletions cut 2 bases from V and 3 bases from J, with 10 bases between. This CDR3 contains 14 residues. CDR3 sequence: CASSQQGGYTEAFF. Here the CDR3 DNA reads TGTGCCAGCAGCCAACAGGGCGGTTACACTGAAGCTTTCTTT.

The J gene is TRBJ2-7, the V gene TRBV7-9; tentatively, D is TRBD1 (6 bases). Germline assignment: CDR1 SEHNR and CDR2 FQNEAQ (reference sequence). The germline V and J ends were trimmed by 7 bases and 4 bases, with 8 bases remaining between them. The CDR3 spans 11 residues. The CDR3 protein is CASTTGYEQYF. For the CDR3, the DNA is TGTGCCAGCACCACAGGGTACGAGCAGTACTTC.

This clone has only one observation. The J gene is TRBJ1-4, the V gene TRBV6-5, with TRBD1 identical over 8 bases. Germline V CDR1 and CDR2: MNHEY, SVGAGI. Losses at the gene ends were 2 bases for V and 4 bases for J; bases not matched to a gene: 0. The CDR3 is made up of 14 amino acids. CDR3 DNA sequence: TGTGCCAGCAGTTACGGACAGGGTAATGAAAAACTGTTTTTT. As protein: CASSYGQGNEKLFF.

This chain links TRBV19 with TRBJ1-1; TRBD1 is a possible D gene (6 bases). The CDR3 has 14 residues. Germline-derived CDR1 and CDR2 are LNHDA and SQIVND (reference sequence). The ends were cut back, 10 bases at V and 1 base at J, with 16 bases in the middle. CDR3 in DNA: TGTGCCACCTCCCTGGGGGCCTCGAACACTGAAGCTTTCTTT. Protein: CATSLGASNTEAFF.

The chain carries TRBV15 and TRBJ1-6, with TRBD1 as a possible D gene (6 bases). The CDR3 contains 15 residues. Per the germline V gene, CDR1 is LNHNV and CDR2 is YYDKDF (reference sequence). V was trimmed by 8 bases and J by 9 bases, leaving 20 bases between them. CDR3 residues: CATAREGGDSSPLHF. The CDR3 bases are TGTGCCACCGCTCGGGAGGGGGGGGATTCTTCACCCCTCCACTTT.

The chain carries TRBV3-1 (or the pseudogene TRBV3-2) and TRBJ1-1; the match to TRBD1 covers 7 bases. Germline V CDR1 and CDR2: LGHDT, YNNKEL (reference sequence). V trimming: 4 bases; J trimming: 1 base; junction bases outside the gene matches: 12. The CDR3 is made up of 17 amino acids. In DNA form, the CDR3 reads TGTGCCAGCAGCCCTCTCCCCAAGTCAGGGGGGAACACTGAAGCTTTCTTT. Amino acids: CASSPLPKSGGNTEAFF.

J is TRBJ2-5 and V is TRBV9; 14 bases are shared with TRBD2. This CDR3 spans 16 amino acids. CDR1 and CDR2 from the germline V gene are SGDLS and YYNGEE. V was pared by 4 bases and J by 5 bases, with 7 bases of the junction left unmatched. The CDR3 nucleotides read TGTGCCAGCAGCCGACTAGCGGGGGGGCCGGAGGAGACCCAGTACTTC. This sequence encodes CASSRLAGGPEETQYF.

This rearrangement joins TRBV5-1 to TRBJ2-7, with 7 positions matching TRBD1. Germline V gene sequence: CDR1 SGHRS, CDR2 YFSETQ. The CDR3 length is 15 residues. The V segment lost 0 bases and the J segment 1 base; nucleotides outside the gene matches: 4. The CDR3, as DNA: TGCGCCAGCAGCTTGGAAGGGGGCTGGTCCTACGAGCAGTACTTC. Residues: CASSLEGGWSYEQYF.

This clone was seen just once. This rearrangement joins TRBV25-1 to TRBJ2-3; 9 nucleotides agree with TRBD2. The junction had 2 bases not matched to a gene; V was cut back by 0 bases and J by 4 bases. Germline CDR1 is MGHDK and CDR2 is SYGVNS. This CDR3 has 15 amino acids. The CDR3 region has the DNA TGTGCCAGCAGTGAATACGGCGGGGGGGCAGATACGCAGTATTTT. Its protein product is CASSEYGGGADTQYF.

The chain has TRBV29-1 and TRBJ2-2, with a weak D call TRBD2 (5 bases). CDR3 size: 14 residues. V dropped 4 bases and J dropped 8 bases, with 17 bases sitting between them. Germline CDR1 is SQVTM and CDR2 is ANQGSEA. Written as DNA, the CDR3 is TGCAGCGTTGTAATAACGGAGGCCACGGGGGAGCTGTTTTTT. It encodes CSVVITEATGELFF.

This clone was observed a single time. The chain links TRBV19 to TRBJ1-5; possible D gene TRBD1, 5 bases. Trimming removed 3 bases at V and 5 bases at J, with 11 bases between. Germline assignment: CDR1 LNHDA and CDR2 SQIVND (reference sequence). The CDR3 loop spans 14 amino acids. DNA of the CDR3: TGTGCCAGTAGTATTGGGGGGAGGTATCAGCCCCAGCATTTT. Translation: CASSIGGRYQPQHF.

The J gene is TRBJ1-2, the V gene TRBV29-1; 7 bases agree with TRBD1. V gave up 4 bases and J gave up 3 bases; unmatched junction bases: 5. The CDR3 extends over 13 amino acids. Germline lookup yields CDR1 SQVTM and CDR2 ANQGSEA. The CDR3 coding sequence is TGCAGCGTTGGGCAGGGGGGCGACTATGGCTACACCTTC. Its translation is CSVGQGGDYGYTF. Supplemented by reference TRBV29-1 and TRBJ1-2, the full variable domain reads SAVISQKPSRDICQRGTSLTIQCQVDSQVTMMFWYRQQPGQSLTLIATANQGSEATYESGFVIDKFPISRPNLTFSTLTVSNMSPEDSSIYLCSVGQGGDYGYTFGSGTRLTVV.

The chain is built from TRBV27 and TRBJ2-3; the match to TRBD1 covers 12 bases. Germline CDR1 reads MNHEY; CDR2 reads SMNVEV (reference sequence). Losses at the gene ends were 5 bases for V and 14 bases for J; bases not matched to a gene: 2. CDR3 size: 11 residues. The CDR3 DNA sequence: TGTGCCAGCAGTACGGGACAGGGGGCGTATTTT. It codes for CASSTGQGAYF.

This clone was picked up a small number of times. The V call is TRBV9, the J call TRBJ2-2; 7 nucleotides match TRBD2. Germline V gene data show CDR1 as SGDLS and CDR2 as YYNGEE. V lost 5 bases, J lost 2 bases, and 6 bases stayed unmatched. The CDR3 spans 15 residues. The DNA of the CDR3 is TGTGCCAGCAGTGGACCGGGACTAAACACCGGGGAGCTGTTTTTT. Translation: CASSGPGLNTGELFF.

The V gene is TRBV9, the J gene TRBJ1-1; 12 bases match TRBD1. CDR3 length: 16 amino acids. Germline V gives CDR1 SGDLS, CDR2 YYNGEE. Unmatched junction bases numbered 4, after V lost 3 bases and J lost 1 base. In DNA form, the CDR3 reads TGTGCCAGCAGCGAAGGGACAGGGGGCGCGAACACTGAAGCTTTCTTT. It translates to CASSEGTGGANTEAFF. The variable domain in full, with the rest retrieved from reference TRBV9 and TRBJ1-1, is DSGVTQTPKHLITATGQRVTLRCSPRSGDLSVYWYQQSLDQGLQFLIQYYNGEERAKGNILERFSAQQFPDLHSELNLSSLELGDSALYFCASSEGTGGANTEAFFGQGTRLTVV.